The 6 T cell receptor beta chains reported below all come from one sample, sequenced in a study of shared clonotypes between healthy human individuals. The data were produced by immunoSEQ multiplex PCR, yet TCRdb's version contains in-frame clones alone and is incomplete. This table has about 1 million clones, roughly 80% appearing once. Sequenced material: memory CD4+ T cells sorted from blood. Subset specified: CD45RA-negative fraction. The origin of the receptors is a man younger than 35 in good health.

The chain combines TRBV27 with TRBJ1-3, with 7 bases lining up with TRBD1. This CDR3 contains 14 residues. Germline values: CDR1 MNHEY, CDR2 SMNVEV (reference sequence). J was trimmed by 1 base and V by 6 bases; bases with no gene match: 3. Here the CDR3 reads CASRTGTSGNTIYF. In DNA form, the CDR3 reads TGTGCCAGCAGGACAGGGACTTCTGGAAACACCATATATTTT.

V usage is TRBV6-1 and J usage is TRBJ2-2; 11 bases align to TRBD1. The CDR3 runs to 14 residues. The V gene end was trimmed by 6 bases and the J gene end by 5 bases; junction bases not matched to a gene: 2. Germline V lookup: CDR1 MNHNS, CDR2 SASEGT. The CDR3 nucleotides are TGTGCCAGCAGGGGACAGGGGGATACCGGGGAGCTGTTTTTT. This gives the protein CASRGQGDTGELFF.

The rearrangement joins TRBV7-2 to TRBJ2-7; D is undetermined. CDR3 length: 14 amino acids. Germline V gives CDR1 SGHTA, CDR2 FQGNSA. Trimming stripped 8 bases from V and 4 bases from J, with 18 bases between. CDR3 sequence reads: CASLLSFGPYEQYF. CDR3 DNA sequence: TGTGCCAGCCTTCTCTCGTTTGGGCCTTACGAGCAGTACTTC.

A single count supports this clone. In the same sample, other DNA sequences code for this CDR3. CDR3 sequence (DNA): TGCGCCAGCAGCTTGGCCGCTAGCACAGATACGCAGTATTTT. Residues: CASSLAASTDTQYF. The chain recombines TRBV5-1 with TRBJ2-3; no clear D gene. The CDR3 has 14 residues. CDR1 and CDR2 from the germline V gene are SGHRS and YFSETQ. V lost 0 bases, J lost 0 bases, and 5 bases lay in between.

This chain connects TRBV11-2 to TRBJ2-5; D is perhaps TRBD1 (6 bases). Trimming took 3 bases from V and 2 from J, leaving 13 bases between them. The CDR3 has 15 amino acids. In germline, CDR1 is SGHAT, CDR2 FQNNGV. The CDR3 DNA reads TGTGCCAGCAGCTTTCGGACAGACACACAAGAGACCCAGTACTTC. As protein: CASSFRTDTQETQYF.

DNA of the CDR3: TGTGCCAGCTCACCACCGGGTCCCTTGCCAGGGGAAGGGGAGACCCAGTACTTC. Its protein is CASSPPGPLPGEGETQYF. The V call is TRBV18, the J call TRBJ2-5; tentative D call: TRBD1 (6 bases). The ends were cut back, 0 bases at V and 5 bases at J, with 22 bases in the middle. This CDR3 spans 18 amino acids. Germline lookup yields CDR1 KGHSH and CDR2 LQKENI.